This T cell receptor (beta chain) was observed in a study of blood T cells in healthy people across ages. CDR3 length equals 14 residues. The J segment lost 5 bases and the V segment lost 5 bases, leaving 6 bases of the junction unmatched. The germline V gene encodes CDR1 MNHEY and CDR2 SVGAGI. For the second PCR, which ran for roughly 7 to 11 cycles, a sample-barcoded 5' primer and a J-beta primer mix were used. Each CDR3 protein gets one entry after TCRdb re-called the 5' RACE reads with MiXCR. The sample lists more than 700,000 distinct CDR3 sequences; around half were seen once. Input material: blood. This TCR came from a man older than 75 in good health. The chain carries TRBV6-5 and TRBJ2-1; 7 bases fit TRBD1. CDR3 coding DNA: TGTGCCAGCAGTCCACAGGGGATCCACAATGAGCAGTTCTTC. Protein: CASSPQGIHNEQFF.